The following is a T cell receptor beta chain sequence with its context. The sample is drawn from a study of CD8 T cells in Susac syndrome. V lost 0 bases, J lost 4 bases, and 2 bases stayed unmatched. The CDR3 length is 14 residues. CDR1 SGHDT and CDR2 YYEEEE come from the germline V gene. With random hexamers, reverse transcription was performed on roughly 0.5 to 1 ug of RNA. TCRdb analysed the immunoSEQ multiplex PCR reads with MiXCR anew, one entry per CDR3 protein. The repertoire consists of 170,000 or so distinct CDR3 sequences, with 93% occurring once and the leading ten covering roughly 0.094%.

The sample consisted of CD4+ T cells from PBMCs. The sequence came from a human donor with multiple sclerosis. The V gene is TRBV5-6, the J gene TRBJ1-2; TRBD1 matches 8 bases. CDR3 amino acids: CASSLGGQVYGYTF. The CDR3 region has the DNA TGTGCCAGCAGCTTGGGGGGACAGGTCTATGGCTACACCTTC.